What follows are 9 T cell receptor beta chains derived from one specimen sequenced in a study of human T cells and chemical hapten exposure (dated by TCRdb to about 2021). This specimen's time point label, per the study, means: patch test 3, about 24 weeks after DPC sensitization. The treatment or condition tag for this specimen amounts to: therapeutic diphenylcyclopropenone sensitization with weekly scalp DPC. Library preparation employed RACE. Sequenced using a NextSeq 500. TCRdb applied fastp at Q25 and MiXCR to the public reads, then kept only in-frame beta chains. Every entry covers one CDR3 protein and lists the most common genes and DNA from its rows. This sample comprises about 84,000 distinct CDR3 sequences, roughly 10% of them detected only once. The ten largest account for under 4.5% of the sample. This material consisted of whole blood, taken in connection with sensitization to the hapten diphenylcyclopropenone (DPC). The receptors here all came from a woman aged 45-65 years with alopecia areata. Some clones in this sample may be carry-over from other donors' samples.

The rearrangement links TRBV27 to TRBJ2-7; a possible D gene is TRBD2 (7 bases). CDR1 and CDR2 (germline): MNHEY, SMNVEV (reference sequence). The CDR3 consists of 15 residues. V lost 4 bases, J lost 1 base, and 14 bases lay in between. The CDR3 coding sequence is TGTGCCAGCAGTTCTCCGCGGGGGCAATCCTACGAGCAGTACTTC. Translating it yields CASSSPRGQSYEQYF.

The rearrangement links TRBV5-1 to TRBJ2-3; weak D call: TRBD1 (6 bases). Germline lookup yields CDR1 SGHRS and CDR2 YFSETQ. CDR3 length equals 14 residues. Trimming shortened V by 3 bases and J by 6 bases, and 14 bases separated the two germline ends. The CDR3 DNA follows: TGCGCCAGCAGCTCGGCAGGGGCGCCGGATACGCAGTATTTT. Amino acids: CASSSAGAPDTQYF.

This clonotype showed up many times. The V and J genes are TRBV6-5 and TRBJ2-1, with 8 bases aligning to TRBD1. The CDR3 runs to 12 residues. The ends lost 6 bases at V and 11 bases at J; junction bases unmatched: 6. Per germline, CDR1 MNHEY and CDR2 SVGAGI. DNA of the CDR3: TGTGCCAGCAGCCGACAGGGGAAGAAGCAGTTCTTC. Its translation: CASSRQGKKQFF.

This clonotype was recorded at least ten times. The chain uses TRBV20-1 and TRBJ2-5, with D maybe TRBD2 (5 bases). This CDR3 is built from 16 residues. V dropped 3 bases and J dropped 7 bases, with 24 bases sitting between them. Germline loops: CDR1 DFQATT, CDR2 SNEGSKA (reference sequence). This CDR3 reads CSARPRGSVVRGTQYF. For the CDR3, the DNA is TGCAGTGCTAGGCCCCGGGGAAGCGTGGTACGGGGGACCCAGTACTTC.

The chain is built from TRBV29-1 and TRBJ2-3; 7 nucleotides match TRBD1. The J segment lost 1 base and the V segment lost 4 bases, leaving 2 bases of the junction unmatched. This CDR3 spans 13 amino acids. Germline CDR1 is SQVTM and CDR2 is ANQGSEA. The CDR3 protein is CSVGQGGTDTQYF. In DNA form, the CDR3 reads TGCAGCGTTGGACAGGGAGGCACAGATACGCAGTATTTT.

This clonotype was observed a few times. V gene TRBV5-1 combines with J gene TRBJ2-1; 13 positions agree with TRBD2. This CDR3 is 17 amino acids long. Germline assignment: CDR1 SGHRS and CDR2 YFSETQ. The trim removed 0 bases at V and 3 bases at J, leaving 3 bases unmatched. The DNA of the CDR3 is TGCGCCAGCAGCTTGGGACTAGCGGGAGGTGTCTACAATGAGCAGTTCTTC. This encodes CASSLGLAGGVYNEQFF.

This clonotype was detected many times. The genes are TRBV28 and TRBJ2-7; possible D gene TRBD2, 5 bases. Between the trimmed V and J ends, which lost 8 bases and 5 bases, there was a span of 16 bases. The germline V gene encodes CDR1 MDHEN and CDR2 SYDVKM. This CDR3 comprises 13 residues. For the CDR3, the DNA is TGTGCCAGCCGGACTTCTCTCCCCCACGAGCAGTACTTC. The encoded protein is CASRTSLPHEQYF.

This clonotype was picked up many times. This chain joins TRBV19 and TRBJ2-1, with TRBD2 identical over 7 bases. V shed 6 bases, J shed 3 bases, and the junction held 11 bases outside the gene matches. This CDR3 has 16 residues. Germline CDR1 LNHDA, CDR2 SQIVND (reference sequence). The CDR3 DNA is TGTGCCAGTAGGGACCGCGGGGCGGGGGTCTACAATGAGCAGTTCTTC. Its protein is CASRDRGAGVYNEQFF.

This chain uses TRBV10-2 with TRBJ2-3; D not resolved. Germline V gene data show CDR1 as WSHSY and CDR2 as SAAADI. The CDR3 covers 14 residues. Trimming cost V 5 bases and J 1 base, with 10 bases left between them. The CDR3 reads CASSSSRGTDTQYF. The CDR3, as DNA: TGCGCCAGCAGTAGTAGTAGGGGCACAGATACGCAGTATTTT.